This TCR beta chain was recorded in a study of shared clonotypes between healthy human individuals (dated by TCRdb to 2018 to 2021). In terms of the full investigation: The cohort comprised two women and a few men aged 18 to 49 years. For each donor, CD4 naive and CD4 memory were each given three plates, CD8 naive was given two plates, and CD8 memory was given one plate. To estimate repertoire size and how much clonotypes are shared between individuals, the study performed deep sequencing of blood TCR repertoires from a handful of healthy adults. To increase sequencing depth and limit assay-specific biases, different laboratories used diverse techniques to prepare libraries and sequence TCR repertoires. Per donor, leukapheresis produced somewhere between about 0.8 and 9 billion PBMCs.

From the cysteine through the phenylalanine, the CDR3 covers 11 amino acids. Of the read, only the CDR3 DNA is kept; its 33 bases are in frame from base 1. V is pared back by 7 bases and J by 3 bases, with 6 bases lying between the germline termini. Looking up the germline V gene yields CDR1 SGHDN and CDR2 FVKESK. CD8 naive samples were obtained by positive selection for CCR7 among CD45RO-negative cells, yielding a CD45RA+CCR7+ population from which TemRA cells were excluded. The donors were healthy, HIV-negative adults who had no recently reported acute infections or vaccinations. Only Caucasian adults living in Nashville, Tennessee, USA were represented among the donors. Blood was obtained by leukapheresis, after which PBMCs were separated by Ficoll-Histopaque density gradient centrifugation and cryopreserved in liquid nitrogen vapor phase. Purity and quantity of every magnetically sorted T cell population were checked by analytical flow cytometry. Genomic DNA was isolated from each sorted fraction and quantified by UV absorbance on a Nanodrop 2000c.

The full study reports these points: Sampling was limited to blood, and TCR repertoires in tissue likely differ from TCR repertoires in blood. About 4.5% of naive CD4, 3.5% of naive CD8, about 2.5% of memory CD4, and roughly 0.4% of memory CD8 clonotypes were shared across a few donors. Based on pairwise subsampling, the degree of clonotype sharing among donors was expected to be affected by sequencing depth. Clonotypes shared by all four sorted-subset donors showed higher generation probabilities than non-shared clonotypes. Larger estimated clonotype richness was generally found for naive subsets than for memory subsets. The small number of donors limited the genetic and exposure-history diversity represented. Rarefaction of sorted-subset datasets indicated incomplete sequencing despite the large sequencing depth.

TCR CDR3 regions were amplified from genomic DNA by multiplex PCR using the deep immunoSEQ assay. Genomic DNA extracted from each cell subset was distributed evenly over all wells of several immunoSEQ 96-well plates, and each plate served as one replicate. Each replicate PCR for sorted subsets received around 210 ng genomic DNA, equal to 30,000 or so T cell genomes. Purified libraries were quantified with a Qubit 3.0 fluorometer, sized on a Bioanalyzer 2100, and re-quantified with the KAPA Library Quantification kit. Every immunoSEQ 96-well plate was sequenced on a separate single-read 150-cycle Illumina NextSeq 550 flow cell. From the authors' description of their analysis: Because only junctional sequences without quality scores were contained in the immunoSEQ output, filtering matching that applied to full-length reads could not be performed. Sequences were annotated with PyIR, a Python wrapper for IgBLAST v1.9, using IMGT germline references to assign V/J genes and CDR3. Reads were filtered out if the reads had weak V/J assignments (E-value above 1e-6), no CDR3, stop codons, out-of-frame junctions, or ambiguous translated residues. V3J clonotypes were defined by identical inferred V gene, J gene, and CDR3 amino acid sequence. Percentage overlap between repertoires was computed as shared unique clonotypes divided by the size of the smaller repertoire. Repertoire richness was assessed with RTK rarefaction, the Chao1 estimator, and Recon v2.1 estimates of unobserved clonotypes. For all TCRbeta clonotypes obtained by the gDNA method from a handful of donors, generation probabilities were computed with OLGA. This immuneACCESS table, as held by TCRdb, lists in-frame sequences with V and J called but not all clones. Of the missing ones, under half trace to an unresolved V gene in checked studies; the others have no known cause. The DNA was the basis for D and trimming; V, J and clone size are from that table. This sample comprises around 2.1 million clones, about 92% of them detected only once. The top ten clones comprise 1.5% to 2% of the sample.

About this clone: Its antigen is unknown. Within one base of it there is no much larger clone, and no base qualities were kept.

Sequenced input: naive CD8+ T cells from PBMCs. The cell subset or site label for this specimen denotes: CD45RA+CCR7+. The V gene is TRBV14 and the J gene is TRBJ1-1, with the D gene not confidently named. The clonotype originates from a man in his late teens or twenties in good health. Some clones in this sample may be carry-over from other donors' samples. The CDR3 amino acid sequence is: CASTPHTEAFF. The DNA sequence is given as TGTGCCAGCACGCCGCACACTGAAGCTTTCTTT. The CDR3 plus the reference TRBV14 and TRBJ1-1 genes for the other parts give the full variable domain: EAGVTQFPSHSVIEKGQTVTLRCDPISGHDNLYWYRRVMGKEIKFLLHFVKESKQDESGMPNNRFLAERTGGTYSTLKVQPAELEDSGVYFCASTPHTEAFFGQGTRLTVV.